This TCR beta chain appears in the sequencing data of a study of T cell responses to AZD1222 COVID-19 vaccine. Findings and limits, study-wide: Repertoires were obtained only post-peak T cell response. The study reported that nearly half of spike-specific TCRs target unmutated variant regions. Elevations in Spike-specific TCR breadth and depth followed administration of two AZD1222 doses. Mapped onto spike, vaccine-associated CD4 TCRs spanned it and were dominant at 160-218 and 743-854.

As for this clone: The antigen remains undetermined.

CDR1 is LNHDA and CDR2 is SQIVND in the germline V gene (reference sequence). Trimming took 4 bases from V and 0 from J, leaving 13 bases between them. CDR3 length: 16 residues. Assay: immunoSEQ multiplex PCR; the TCRdb copy retains only in-frame clones and omits some. Of 100,000 to 150,000 clones in the sample, 80% to 90% were seen once. This clonotype was sampled from an adult in good health. The V gene is TRBV19, the J gene TRBJ2-4; D is perhaps TRBD1 (6 bases). The sequencing used peripheral blood, collected on day 0 of AZD1222 vaccination. CDR3: CASSKTGPVAKNIQYF. The CDR3 DNA reads TGTGCCAGTAGTAAAACAGGGCCGGTAGCCAAAAACATTCAGTACTTC.